The rows below give T cell receptor beta chains drawn from one sample of a study of cytomegalovirus exposure and HLA in healthy donors. Assay used: immunoSEQ multiplex PCR; TCRdb lists only in-frame clones, some missing. This sample has about 110,000 clones, with roughly 71% found just once. The sequencing input was PBMCs. Receptors originate from a man aged 40-55 years in good health and CMV-seropositive. Each CDR3 is given with its conserved first and last residue. D genes are given only for firm matches. Clone size is given for some rows only: seen once, a few or many times, or a class if the clone is expanded.

TRBD2,TRBJ2-1,few,TRBV30,TGTGCCGCTTCACGGGGGGAGACCTACAATGAGCAGTTCTTC,CAASRGETYNEQFF
TRBD2,TRBJ2-3,-,TRBV7-8,TGTGCCAGCAGCTTAATTACTAGCGGCACAGATACGCAGTATTTT,CASSLITSGTDTQYF
-,TRBJ1-2,-,TRBV4-1,TGCGCCAGCAGCCAAGATCGGGGGGGCAACACCTTC,CASSQDRGGNTF
TRBD2,TRBJ2-3,-,TRBV4-3,TGCGCCAGCAGCCAAGATAACCCGCTAGCGGGAACCAGGAATACGCAGTATTTT,CASSQDNPLAGTRNTQYF
TRBD1,TRBJ2-2,-,TRBV13,TGTGCCAGCAGCCCCTCAGGGGGCGGGGAGCTGTTTTTT,CASSPSGGGELFF
-,TRBJ2-1,-,TRBV6-5,TGTGCCAGCAGTTACGGGGGCGGGAATGAGCAGTTCTTC,CASSYGGGNEQFF
-,TRBJ1-3,-,TRBV7-9,TGTGCCAGCAGCTTAGGTCACGGCACCATATATTTT,CASSLGHGTIYF
TRBD2,TRBJ2-7,-,TRBV4-1,TGCGCCAGCAGCCCTATGGGGGGGTTCTACGAGCAGTACTTC,CASSPMGGFYEQYF
-,TRBJ1-1,-,TRBV7-9,TGTGCCAGCAGCTTTTGGGGCAGGGACACTGAAGCTTTCTTT,CASSFWGRDTEAFF
-,TRBJ2-7,-,TRBV27,TGTGCCAGCAGTTCACCCTTTAGCTACGAGCAGTACTTC,CASSSPFSYEQYF
TRBD1,TRBJ1-3,-,TRBV2,TGTGCCAGAGAAGGACAGGGTGTGACTGGAAACACCATATATTTT,CAREGQGVTGNTIYF
TRBD1,TRBJ1-2,-,TRBV7-9,TGTGCCAGCAGCTTAGAACAGGGGAGCTACACCTTC,CASSLEQGSYTF